This is a list of T cell receptor beta chains from one sample in a study of cytomegalovirus exposure and HLA in healthy donors. TCRdb keeps only in-frame clones here, not all; method: immunoSEQ multiplex PCR. Here the sample spans 45,000 to 60,000 clones, approximately 70% being singletons. Sequenced material: PBMCs. The source of these receptors is a man between 25 and 39 years old in good health and CMV-seronegative. Each CDR3 is given with its conserved first and last residue. A D gene is named only where the DNA matches it firmly. Size tells how often a clone was seen (once, few, many) or the class of an expanded clone, and some rows leave it out.

TRBV6-4	-	-	TRBJ2-2	TGTGCCAGCAGTGACGACCGGCAGGGCCAAAACACCGGGGAGCTGTTTTTT	CASSDDRQGQNTGELFF
TRBV29-1	-	TRBD2	TRBJ2-3	TGCAGCGTTGGTCTAGCGGGAGTGGATACGCAGTATTTT	CSVGLAGVDTQYF
TRBV25-1	-	TRBD1	TRBJ1-2	TGTGCCAGCAGTGAAGAAACAGGGGGCGGACATGGCTACACCTTC	CASSEETGGGHGYTF
TRBV11-2	-	TRBD2	TRBJ2-1	TGTGCCAGCAGCACTACCGGGACTAGTATCTACAATGAGCAGTTCTTC	CASSTTGTSIYNEQFF
TRBV11-2	few	-	TRBJ2-6	TGTGCCAGCATCCTCACAGGAGCCGGGGCCAACGTCCTGACTTTC	CASILTGAGANVLTF
TRBV30	-	-	TRBJ1-5	TGTGCCTGGGGCCCCGGGAGTAATCAGCCCCAGCATTTT	CAWGPGSNQPQHF
TRBV29-1	-	-	TRBJ2-1	TGCAGCGTTGCGTTTAGAGGGGGATCGGACAATGAGCAGTTCTTC	CSVAFRGGSDNEQFF
TRBV29-1	few	TRBD2	TRBJ2-7	TGCAGCGTTGAAGATCCAGCGGGAGAGTGCGAGCAGTACTTC	CSVEDPAGECEQYF
TRBV19	-	TRBD2	TRBJ2-3	TGTGCCAGTAGTATAGGTAGCGGGAGCGCAGATACGCAGTATTTT	CASSIGSGSADTQYF
TRBV9	-	-	TRBJ2-7	TGTGCCAGCAGCGAGGACAGCTCCTACGAGCAGTACTTC	CASSEDSSYEQYF
TRBV6-5	few	TRBD1	TRBJ2-3	TGTGCCAGCAGGGGGACAGGGGGCCTAGATACGCAGTATTTT	CASRGTGGLDTQYF
TRBV28	-	-	TRBJ1-1	TGTGCCAGCAGTTTATTCCGAGGTGGTTCGAGGACTGAAGCTTTCTTT	CASSLFRGGSRTEAFF
TRBV9	-	-	TRBJ2-5	TGTGCCAGCAGCGCGGTTGGCGGTTTGGAGACCCAGTACTTC	CASSAVGGLETQYF
TRBV7-9	-	TRBD2	TRBJ2-7	TGTGCCAGCAGCCCGGGGACTAGCGGGAGGTACGAGCAGTACTTC	CASSPGTSGRYEQYF
TRBV6-1	-	TRBD2	TRBJ2-1	TGTGCCAGCAGTGAAATGGTCGGGGCTAGCGGACACAATGAGCAGTTCTTC	CASSEMVGASGHNEQFF
TRBV7-2	-	TRBD1	TRBJ2-7	TGTGCCAGCAGCCGAAACCCATTCAGGGGGCGCTTACCCTACGAGCAGTACTTC	CASSRNPFRGRLPYEQYF
TRBV5-4	few	TRBD2	TRBJ2-7	TGTGCCAGCAGCTTGGCCGGGACTAGGGACCACGAGCAGTACTTC	CASSLAGTRDHEQYF
TRBV2	-	TRBD2	TRBJ2-1	TGTGCCAGCATCGACGGGAGGGCCTTTAATGAGCAGTTCTTC	CASIDGRAFNEQFF
TRBV2	-	TRBD2	TRBJ2-7	TGTGCCAGCAGCACGACTAGCTTCGAGCAGTACTTC	CASSTTSFEQYF
TRBV20-1	-	-	TRBJ2-7	TGCAGTGCTAGGGCATCTCACGAGCAGTACTTC	CSARASHEQYF
TRBV29-1	once	TRBD2	TRBJ2-3	TGCAGCGTTGAAGGGGCTAGCGGGATCGTAGATACGCAGTATTTT	CSVEGASGIVDTQYF
TRBV7-6	-	TRBD1	TRBJ2-7	TGTGCCAGCAGCCCGGACAGGGCACGGCAGTACTTC	CASSPDRARQYF
TRBV7-8	-	TRBD2	TRBJ2-2	TGTGCCAGCAGCGGGCGTACTAGCGTCGGCACCGGGGAGCTGTTTTTT	CASSGRTSVGTGELFF
TRBV4-1	-	-	TRBJ2-7	TGCGCCAGCAGCGAAACGACAGGTAACGAGAAAACCTACGAGCAGTACTTC	CASSETTGNEKTYEQYF